This T cell receptor beta chain is from a study of circulating and synovial CD4+ cells in juvenile arthritis. Broader study findings: Measured synovium overlap likely understates the true shared repertoire.

The CDR3 extends over 15 amino acids. Germline CDR1 and CDR2: MNHNS and SASEGT. The V segment lost 3 bases and the J segment 5 bases; nucleotides outside the gene matches: 7. Clones were sequenced by immunoSEQ multiplex PCR, and TCRdb holds only the in-frame ones, with some missing. Here the sample spans about 32,000 clones, nearly 95% being singletons. This clone was counted once. Its antigen is not identified. V usage is TRBV6-1 and J usage is TRBJ2-5; 9 nucleotides line up with TRBD1. The sequence was obtained from a human donor with juvenile idiopathic arthritis. Sequenced material: CD4+ T cells from blood. The CDR3 protein is CASSDRDREWETQYF. As DNA, the CDR3 is TGTGCCAGCAGTGATCGGGACAGGGAGTGGGAGACCCAGTACTTC.